The clone carrying this TCR beta chain was picked up many times. Its target is unknown. TCRdb redid the calling of the RT-PCR reads with MiXCR, one entry per CDR3 protein. Seen here are 450,000 to 600,000 distinct CDR3 sequences, roughly 8.2% observed once, and the top ten hold 10% to 15%. This sample is part of a study of response to subunit inactivated influenza vaccine. Regarding the study as a whole: Authors suggested each seasonal flu vaccination may recruit only limited numbers of new T cells.

The germline V gene has CDR1 SGHTA and CDR2 FQGNSA. V was pared by 6 bases and J by 1 base, with 12 bases between. The CDR3 loop spans 15 amino acids. The V gene is TRBV7-2, the J gene TRBJ2-2, with D possibly being TRBD1 or TRBD2 (5 bases each). The origin of this receptor is a man between 50 and 69 years old who received an inactivated influenza vaccine. Sequenced here: PBMCs from blood, sampled roughly 24 months after vaccination. This CDR3 is CASRRVQGNTGELFF. Written as DNA, the CDR3 is TGTGCCAGCAGGAGGGTCCAGGGGAACACCGGGGAGCTGTTTTTT.